This TCR beta chain was captured by sequencing in a study of cytomegalovirus exposure and HLA in healthy donors. Germline assignment: CDR1 LNHDA and CDR2 SQIVND (reference sequence). V lost 2 bases to trimming and J lost 5 bases, with 9 bases between them. CDR3 size: 13 residues. A word on this clone: This sample also contains other DNA sequences that code for the same CDR3.

The study ran its PCR with 60 Vbeta and 13 Jbeta primers. Using immunoSEQ multiplex PCR, the repertoire was profiled, and TCRdb retains in-frame clones only, with some absent. The listing contains over 200,000 clones. Healthy bone marrow donors made up the cohort. Sequencing was performed on PBMCs. The chain recombines TRBV19 with TRBJ1-2; D is unclear. The receptor was isolated from a woman in her 30s in good health and CMV-seropositive. CDR3: CASSIITDYGYTF. The CDR3 region has the DNA TGTGCCAGTAGTATAATCACAGATTATGGCTACACCTTC.